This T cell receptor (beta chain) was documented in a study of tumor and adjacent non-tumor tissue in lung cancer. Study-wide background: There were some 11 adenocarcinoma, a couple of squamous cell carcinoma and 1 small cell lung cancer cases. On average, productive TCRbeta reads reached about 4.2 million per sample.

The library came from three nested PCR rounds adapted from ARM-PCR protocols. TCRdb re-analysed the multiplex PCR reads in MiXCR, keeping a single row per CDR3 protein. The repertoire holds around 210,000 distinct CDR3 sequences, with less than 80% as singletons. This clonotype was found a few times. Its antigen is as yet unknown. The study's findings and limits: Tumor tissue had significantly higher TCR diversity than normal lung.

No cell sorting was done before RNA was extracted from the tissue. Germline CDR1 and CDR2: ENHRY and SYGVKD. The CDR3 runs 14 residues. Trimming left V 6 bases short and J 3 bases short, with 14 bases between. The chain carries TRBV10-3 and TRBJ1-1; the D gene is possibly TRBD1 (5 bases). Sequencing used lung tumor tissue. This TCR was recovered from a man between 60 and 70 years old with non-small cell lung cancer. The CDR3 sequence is CAIRAGSGDTEAFF. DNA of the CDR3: TGTGCCATCAGGGCAGGGTCGGGGGACACTGAAGCTTTCTTT.